The next 15 T cell receptor beta chains were all read from a single sample in a study of cytomegalovirus exposure and HLA in healthy donors. The primer mix had 60 Vbeta and 13 Jbeta primers. Profiled with immunoSEQ multiplex PCR; TCRdb holds only in-frame clones, not every one. The sample contains 85,000 to 100,000 clones, around four fifths of which appear only once. The sample consisted of PBMCs. The receptors were sampled from a middle-aged woman in good health and CMV-seronegative.

The genes are TRBV10-1 and TRBJ2-1; D call uncertain. Germline CDR1 WNHNN, CDR2 SYGVQD (reference sequence). Deletions cut 6 bases from V and 0 bases from J, with 12 bases between. The CDR3 has 15 amino acids. The chain's CDR3 is CASSEAPSSYNEQFF. The CDR3 nucleotides read TGCGCCAGCAGCGAAGCCCCGAGCTCCTACAATGAGCAGTTCTTC.

This sequence joins TRBV7-2 and TRBJ2-3; 9 bases line up with TRBD2. This CDR3 region has 15 residues. Trimming took 5 bases from V and 1 from J; bases not matched to a gene: 4. Germline CDR1 is SGHTA and CDR2 is FQGNSA. The DNA of the CDR3 is TGTGCCAGCAGCGTATGGACTAGCGGCACAGATACGCAGTATTTT. Its protein is CASSVWTSGTDTQYF. Combining the CDR3 with reference TRBV7-2 and TRBJ2-3 gives the whole variable domain GAGVSQSPSNKVTEKGKDVELRCDPISGHTALYWYRQSLGQGLEFLIYFQGNSAPDKSGLPSDRFSAERTGGSVSTLTIQRTQQEDSAVYLCASSVWTSGTDTQYFGPGTRLTVL.

The gene calls are TRBV6-5 and TRBJ1-1, with D maybe TRBD1 (5 bases). The V gene's germline CDR1 is MNHEY and CDR2 SVGAGI. This CDR3 has 15 residues. The V end lost 2 bases, the J end lost 8 bases, and 18 bases lay between the germline ends. The CDR3 loop is CASSYRSAGNPEAFF. In DNA form, the CDR3 reads TGTGCCAGCAGTTACCGGTCGGCAGGGAACCCCGAAGCTTTCTTT.

This clone has a handful of counts. V and J are TRBV7-9 and TRBJ1-4; 7 positions match TRBD1. Looked up from germline, CDR1 is SEHNR and CDR2 is FQNEAQ (reference sequence). V lost 5 bases to trimming and J lost 6 bases; unmatched junction nucleotides: 6. This CDR3 spans 14 amino acids. The CDR3, as DNA: TGTGCCAGCAGCGTTAGGGGGCCGGATGAAAAACTGTTTTTT. It specifies CASSVRGPDEKLFF.

A word on this clone: One end of the junction varies from germline; a read error may be responsible. The chain has TRBV19 and TRBJ1-4; D unclear. CDR1 and CDR2 (germline): LNHDA, SQIVND (reference sequence). This CDR3 comprises 14 residues. The DNA for the CDR3 is TGTGCAAGTAGACGGGGATCAACTAATGAAAAACTGTTTTTT. Its translation is CASRRGSTNEKLFF.

With respect to this clone: Relative to the germline gene, one junction end is altered; a read error may explain this. The rearrangement joins TRBV15 to TRBJ2-7; a possible D gene is TRBD2 (5 bases). Germline V gives CDR1 LNHNV, CDR2 YYDKDF (reference sequence). The CDR3 is 12 residues long. The CDR3 is CATSREKSGLAF. The CDR3 DNA follows: TGTGCCACCAGCAGAGAAAAATCTGGACTCGCCTTC.

The table lists this clone with a few counts. The same CDR3 is also encoded by other DNA sequences in this sample. This chain links TRBV5-1 with TRBJ1-5; no reliable D call. In germline, CDR1 is SGHRS, CDR2 YFSETQ. The CDR3 runs to 14 residues. V was cut by 0 bases and J by 2 bases, with 6 bases left in between. The CDR3 loop reads CASSLDGGNQPQHF. The CDR3 DNA is TGCGCCAGCAGCTTGGACGGTGGCAATCAGCCCCAGCATTTT.

This chain joins TRBV7-2 and TRBJ2-4, with 7 bases lining up with TRBD1. This CDR3 region has 16 residues. V dropped 3 bases and J dropped 3; count of bases not matched to a gene: 8. From germline, CDR1 is SGHTA and CDR2 FQGNSA. The CDR3 DNA reads TGTGCCAGCAGCTTGAGAGGGGGCTCGGGCAAAAACATTCAGTACTTC. Protein sequence: CASSLRGGSGKNIQYF.

V is TRBV7-2 and J is TRBJ1-2; 8 positions match TRBD1. The CDR3 consists of 14 residues. Trimming at V came to 5 bases and at J to 4 bases, leaving 6 bases not matched to a gene. The V gene's germline CDR1 is SGHTA and CDR2 FQGNSA. The CDR3 nucleotides are TGTGCCAGCAGCGGCCCAGGGGGCGCCTATGGCTACACCTTC. Its translation is CASSGPGGAYGYTF. The full variable domain, its missing parts supplied by reference TRBV7-2 and TRBJ1-2, is GAGVSQSPSNKVTEKGKDVELRCDPISGHTALYWYRQSLGQGLEFLIYFQGNSAPDKSGLPSDRFSAERTGGSVSTLTIQRTQQEDSAVYLCASSGPGGAYGYTFGSGTRLTVV.

This chain uses TRBV27 with TRBJ2-5, with TRBD2 matching 7 bases. Trimming at V came to 4 bases and at J to 5 bases, leaving 7 bases not matched to a gene. Germline V gives CDR1 MNHEY, CDR2 SMNVEV (reference sequence). This CDR3 is 14 amino acids long. DNA for the CDR3: TGTGCCAGCAGTTCGAGGCGGGGAGGGGAGACCCAGTACTTC. As protein: CASSSRRGGETQYF.

In its sample, this clone was seen a few times. The chain couples TRBV6-1 to TRBJ1-3; 7 nucleotides align to TRBD1. V trimming: 8 bases; J trimming: 0 bases; junction bases outside the gene matches: 7. The CDR3 is made up of 15 amino acids. In germline, CDR1 is MNHNS, CDR2 SASEGT. This chain's CDR3 is CASGKDRYSGNTIYF. As DNA, the CDR3 is TGTGCCAGCGGAAAGGACAGGTACTCTGGAAACACCATATATTTT.

This chain uses TRBV9 with TRBJ1-6; D ambiguous. CDR3 length equals 13 residues. Trimming cost V 0 bases and J 10 bases, with 8 bases left between them. The germline gives CDR1 SGDLS, CDR2 YYNGEE. The CDR3 DNA follows: TGTGCCAGCAGCGTAGCCGAGGAGTCACCCCTCCACTTT. This encodes CASSVAEESPLHF.

The chain's CDR3 is CASSQDTTSGTDTQYF. The CDR3 bases are TGTGCCAGCAGCCAAGATACGACTAGCGGCACAGATACGCAGTATTTT. V gene TRBV4-2 combines with J gene TRBJ2-3; 8 bases match TRBD2. The germline V gene has CDR1 LGHNA and CDR2 YNFKEQ. There are 16 residues in the CDR3. Trimming took 0 bases from V and 1 from J; bases not matched to a gene: 3.

V usage is TRBV2 and J usage is TRBJ1-1; D is possibly TRBD1 (6 bases). The CDR3 is made up of 13 amino acids. The ends were cut back, 5 bases at V and 6 bases at J, with 13 bases in the middle. Germline V gene data show CDR1 as SNHLY and CDR2 as FYNNEI. The CDR3 region has the DNA TGTGCCAGCAGTCGGGACAACAGACCTGAAGCTTTCTTT. Residues: CASSRDNRPEAFF.

The CDR3 spells CASSLRSSGSGEQYF. In DNA form, the CDR3 reads TGTGCCAGCAGCTTGCGTTCCTCGGGGAGCGGAGAGCAGTACTTC. This chain uses TRBV5-4 with TRBJ2-7; TRBD2 might be the D (5 bases). The V gene lost 1 base and the J gene lost 7 bases, with 18 bases spanning the gap. There are 15 residues in the CDR3. Germline loops: CDR1 SGHNT, CDR2 YYREEE (reference sequence).